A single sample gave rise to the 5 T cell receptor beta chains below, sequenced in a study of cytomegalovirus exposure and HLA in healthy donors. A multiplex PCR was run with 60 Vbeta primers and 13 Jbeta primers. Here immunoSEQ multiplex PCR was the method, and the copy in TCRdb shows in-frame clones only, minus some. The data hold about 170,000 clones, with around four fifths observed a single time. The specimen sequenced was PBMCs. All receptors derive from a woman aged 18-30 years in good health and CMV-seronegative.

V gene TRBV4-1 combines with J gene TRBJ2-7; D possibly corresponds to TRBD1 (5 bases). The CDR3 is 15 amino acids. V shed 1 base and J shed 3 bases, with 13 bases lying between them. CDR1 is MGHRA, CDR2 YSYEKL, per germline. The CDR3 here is CASSQGSGSLYEQYF. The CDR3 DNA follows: TGCGCCAGCAGCCAAGGGTCAGGGTCCCTCTACGAGCAGTACTTC.

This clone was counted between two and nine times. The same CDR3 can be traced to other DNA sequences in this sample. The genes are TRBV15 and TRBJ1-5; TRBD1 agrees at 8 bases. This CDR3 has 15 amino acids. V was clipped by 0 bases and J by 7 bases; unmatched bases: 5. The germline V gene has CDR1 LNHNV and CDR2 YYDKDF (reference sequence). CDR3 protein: CATSRDRQGWQPQHF. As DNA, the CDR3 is TGTGCCACCAGCAGAGATCGACAGGGGTGGCAGCCCCAGCATTTT.

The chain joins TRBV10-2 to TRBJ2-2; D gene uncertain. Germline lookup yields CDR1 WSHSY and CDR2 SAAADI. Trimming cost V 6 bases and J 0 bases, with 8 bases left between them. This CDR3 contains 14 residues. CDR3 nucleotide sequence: TGCGCCAGCAGGTCGGGTCCGAACACCGGGGAGCTGTTTTTT. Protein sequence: CASRSGPNTGELFF.

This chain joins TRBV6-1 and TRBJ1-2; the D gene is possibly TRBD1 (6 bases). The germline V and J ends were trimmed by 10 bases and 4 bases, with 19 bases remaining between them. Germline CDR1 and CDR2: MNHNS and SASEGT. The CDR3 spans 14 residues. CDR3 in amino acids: CATQTGLSPYGYTF. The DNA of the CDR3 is TGTGCCACTCAGACAGGACTCTCTCCCTATGGCTACACCTTC.

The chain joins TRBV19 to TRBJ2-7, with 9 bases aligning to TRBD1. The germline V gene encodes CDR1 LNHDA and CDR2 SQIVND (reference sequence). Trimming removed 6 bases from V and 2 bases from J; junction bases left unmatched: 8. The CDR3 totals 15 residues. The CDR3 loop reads CASSLYRGPTYEQYF. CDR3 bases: TGTGCCAGTAGCCTCTACAGGGGGCCAACCTACGAGCAGTACTTC. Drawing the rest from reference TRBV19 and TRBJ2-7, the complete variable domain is DGGITQSPKYLFRKEGQNVTLSCEQNLNHDAMYWYRQDPGQGLRLIYYSQIVNDFQKGDIAEGYSVSREKKESFPLTVTSAQKNPTAFYLCASSLYRGPTYEQYFGPGTRLTVT.